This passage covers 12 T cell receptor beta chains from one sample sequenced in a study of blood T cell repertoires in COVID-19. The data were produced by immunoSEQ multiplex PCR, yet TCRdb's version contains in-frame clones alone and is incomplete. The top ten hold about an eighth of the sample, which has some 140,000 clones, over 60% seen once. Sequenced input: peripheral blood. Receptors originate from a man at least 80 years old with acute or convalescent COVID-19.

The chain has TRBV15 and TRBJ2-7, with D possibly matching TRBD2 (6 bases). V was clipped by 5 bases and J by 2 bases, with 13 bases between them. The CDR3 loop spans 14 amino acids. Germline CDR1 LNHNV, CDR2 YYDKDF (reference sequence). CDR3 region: CATSGGTPPYEQYF. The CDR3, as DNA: TGTGCCACCAGCGGCGGGACTCCTCCCTACGAGCAGTACTTC.

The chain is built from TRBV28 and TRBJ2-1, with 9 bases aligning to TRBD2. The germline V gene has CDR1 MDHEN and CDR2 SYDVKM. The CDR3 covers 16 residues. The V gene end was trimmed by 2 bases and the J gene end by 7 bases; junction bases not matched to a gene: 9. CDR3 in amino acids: CASSLRGGGAKNEQFF. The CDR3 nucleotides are TGTGCCAGCAGTTTAAGGGGCGGGGGGGCTAAGAATGAGCAGTTCTTC.

CDR3: CASSSQGFEETQYF. The CDR3 DNA reads as TGTGCCAGCAGCTCTCAGGGATTTGAGGAGACCCAGTACTTC. The chain joins TRBV7-2 to TRBJ2-5, with D tentatively TRBD1 (5 bases). This CDR3 is built from 14 residues. Germline V lookup: CDR1 SGHTA, CDR2 FQGNSA. V lost 4 bases to trimming and J lost 5 bases, with 14 bases between them.

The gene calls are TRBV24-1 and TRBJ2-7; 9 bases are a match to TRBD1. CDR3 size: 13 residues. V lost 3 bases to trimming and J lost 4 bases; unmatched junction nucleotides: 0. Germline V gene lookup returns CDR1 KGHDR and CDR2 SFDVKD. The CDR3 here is CATSDDRGYEQYF. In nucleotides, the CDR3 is TGTGCCACCAGTGATGACAGGGGGTACGAGCAGTACTTC.

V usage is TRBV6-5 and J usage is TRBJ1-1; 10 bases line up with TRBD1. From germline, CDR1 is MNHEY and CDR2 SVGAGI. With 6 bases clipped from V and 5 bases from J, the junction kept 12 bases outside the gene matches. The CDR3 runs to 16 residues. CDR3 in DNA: TGTGCCAGCAGGTACAACCGGGACAGGGGTACTACTGAAGCTTTCTTT. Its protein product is CASRYNRDRGTTEAFF.

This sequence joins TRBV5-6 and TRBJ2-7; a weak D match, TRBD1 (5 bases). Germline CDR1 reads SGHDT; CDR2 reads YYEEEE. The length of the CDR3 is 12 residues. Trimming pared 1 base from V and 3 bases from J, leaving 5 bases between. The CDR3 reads CASSLTGYEQYF. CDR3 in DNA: TGTGCCAGCAGCTTGACAGGCTACGAGCAGTACTTC.

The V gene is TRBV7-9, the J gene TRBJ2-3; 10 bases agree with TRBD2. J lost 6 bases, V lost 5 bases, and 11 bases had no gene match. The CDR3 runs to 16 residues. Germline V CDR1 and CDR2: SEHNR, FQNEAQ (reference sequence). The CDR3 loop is CASSMLAGARLDTQYF. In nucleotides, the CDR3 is TGTGCCAGCAGCATGCTAGCGGGGGCCCGCCTTGATACGCAGTATTTT.

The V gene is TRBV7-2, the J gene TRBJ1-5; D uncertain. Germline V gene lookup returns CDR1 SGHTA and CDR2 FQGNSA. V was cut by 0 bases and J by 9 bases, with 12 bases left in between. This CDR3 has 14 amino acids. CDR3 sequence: CASSLALSTGPQHF. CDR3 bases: TGTGCCAGCAGCTTAGCGCTGTCAACGGGGCCCCAGCATTTT.

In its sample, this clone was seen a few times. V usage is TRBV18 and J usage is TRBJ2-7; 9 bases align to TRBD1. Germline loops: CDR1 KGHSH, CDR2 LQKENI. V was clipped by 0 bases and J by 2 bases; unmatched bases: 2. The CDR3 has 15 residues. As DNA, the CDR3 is TGTGCCAGCTCACCACCGGGACAGGGTCCCTACGAGCAGTACTTC. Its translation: CASSPPGQGPYEQYF.

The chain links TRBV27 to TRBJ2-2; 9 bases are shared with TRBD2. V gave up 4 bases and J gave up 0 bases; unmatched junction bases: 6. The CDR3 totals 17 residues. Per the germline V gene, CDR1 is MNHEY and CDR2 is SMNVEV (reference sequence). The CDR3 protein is CASSSFSGGPNTGELFF. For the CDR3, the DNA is TGTGCCAGCAGTTCCTTTAGCGGGGGCCCGAACACCGGGGAGCTGTTTTTT.

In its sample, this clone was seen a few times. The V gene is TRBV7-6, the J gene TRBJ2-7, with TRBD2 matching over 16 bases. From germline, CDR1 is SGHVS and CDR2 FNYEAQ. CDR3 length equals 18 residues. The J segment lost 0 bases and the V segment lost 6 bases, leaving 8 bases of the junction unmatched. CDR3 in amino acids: CASRLAGTSGGASYEQYF. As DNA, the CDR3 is TGTGCCAGCAGACTAGCCGGGACTAGCGGGGGGGCCTCCTACGAGCAGTACTTC.

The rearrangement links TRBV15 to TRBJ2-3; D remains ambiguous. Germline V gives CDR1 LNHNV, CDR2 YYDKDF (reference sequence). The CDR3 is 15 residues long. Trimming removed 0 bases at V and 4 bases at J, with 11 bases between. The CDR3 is CATSRDLGTPDTQYF. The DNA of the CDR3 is TGTGCCACCAGCAGAGATCTCGGTACGCCAGATACGCAGTATTTT.